This T cell receptor (beta chain) is drawn from a study of tumor and adjacent non-tumor tissue in lung cancer (dated by TCRdb to the late 2010s). Some background on the complete study: Patients with adenocarcinoma (about twelve), squamous cell carcinoma (2) and small cell lung cancer (1) were included in the cohort. Ages among the 15 or so patients ranged from about 30 to 85 years, there were roughly ten men and 5 women, and disease was at TNM stage I to III. In total, sequencing yielded some 130 million productive TCRbeta reads, which works out to an average of approximately 4 million reads per sample. The study compared bulk TCRbeta repertoires from lung tumor tissue and matched distant non-tumor lung tissue of roughly 15 lung cancer patients. For each patient, one tumor sample and one normal lung sample were taken, giving about 29 paired specimens that underwent TCRbeta CDR3 sequencing.

RNA was isolated from bulk unsorted tissue, and RNA quality was assessed with a NanoDrop ND-1000 and an Agilent 2100. Newly diagnosed lung cancer patients without prior chemotherapy who had been admitted for thoracic surgery in China between August and November 2014 were enrolled as donors. The study excluded patients who had received radiotherapy or chemotherapy before or who had another cancer at the same time. Pieces of surgical tissue measuring roughly 1-2.1 cm3 were kept in RNAlater solution and held at -80 degrees C until needed. Inclusive of the bounding cysteine and phenylalanine, the CDR3 is 13 residues long. CDR3 DNA is the only sequence kept; it has 39 bases, read in frame from the first base. CDR1 MNHNY and CDR2 SVGAGI are derived from the germline V gene (reference sequence). Germline trimming: 6 bases from V, 5 bases from J; junction bases outside gene matches: 3. What the work shows at the level of the full study, not this receptor alone: Because peripheral blood was not sequenced, blood TCRbeta repertoires in the lung cancer patients of the study were not examined. The methods do not name the sequencing platform or mention unique molecular identifiers. The cohort had only approximately 15 patients, and the authors noted that larger samples and more detailed clinical data are needed. TCR diversity (inverse Simpson) was significantly higher in tumor than in normal lung tissue (roughly 430 vs 170, P = 0.0075, Mann-Whitney U test). The top 100 clones accounted for a significantly larger cumulative portion of the repertoire in normal lung than in tumor tissue. Younger patients had significantly higher TCR diversity, and higher tumor TCR diversity was associated with shorter overall and disease-free survival.

Receptor libraries were prepared by multiplex PCR. Sequencing used an Illumina HiSeq 2500. TCRbeta libraries were constructed through three rounds of nested PCR with primers (Table S4) according to protocols adapted from ARM-PCR. Before sequencing, PCR products in the 200-500 bp range were cut out of the gel and cleaned up using the QIAquick gel extraction kit. The authors processed their data as follows. Trimmomatic was used to clean the reads, FLASH merged the cleaned reads into complete CDR3 sequences, and MiTCR assigned the sequences to V(D)J germline segments. VDJtools was used to compute clonal diversity as the inverse Simpson's index. A read counted as productive if the sequence was in-frame and lacked a premature stop codon. Using fastp trimming at Q25 and MiXCR clonotype assembly, TCRdb reanalyzed the public sequencing data and kept in-frame beta chains. Rows matching on CDR3 protein sequence are summarized as one entry with the most common DNA and genes. What appears here as the V and J calls and clone size reflects TCRdb's work, not the paper's. This sample lists about 200,000 distinct CDR3 sequences; 71% were detected once. The biggest ten clones account for under 30% of the sample.

As to this clonotype: Which antigen it targets is not known. No much larger clone is present one base from it, and per-base qualities are unavailable.

The receptor's source is a man between 60 and 75 years old with non-small cell lung cancer. Sequencing was done on a sample of lung tumor tissue. Recombination linked TRBV6-6 to TRBJ2-2, with 7 junctional bases fitting TRBD1. The CDR3 here reads CASRSGGTGELFF. The nucleotides read TGTGCCAGCAGGTCAGGGGGAACCGGGGAGCTGTTTTTT.